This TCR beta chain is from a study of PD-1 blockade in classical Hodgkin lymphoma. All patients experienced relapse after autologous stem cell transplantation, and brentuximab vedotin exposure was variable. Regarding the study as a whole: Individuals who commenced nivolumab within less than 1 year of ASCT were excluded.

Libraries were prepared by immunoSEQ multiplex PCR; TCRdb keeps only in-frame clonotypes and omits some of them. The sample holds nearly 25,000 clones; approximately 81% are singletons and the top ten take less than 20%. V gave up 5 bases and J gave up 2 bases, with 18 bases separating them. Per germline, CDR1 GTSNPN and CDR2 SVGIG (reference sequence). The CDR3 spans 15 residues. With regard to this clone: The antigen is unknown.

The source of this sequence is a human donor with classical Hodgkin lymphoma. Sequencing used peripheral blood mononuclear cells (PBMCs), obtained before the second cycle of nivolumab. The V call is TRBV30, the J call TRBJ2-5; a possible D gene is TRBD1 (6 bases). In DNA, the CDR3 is TGTGCCTGGGGTCGAGTGGACAGTAGGCAAGAGACCCAGTACTTC. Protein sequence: CAWGRVDSRQETQYF.